The 9 T cell receptor beta chains below were found in one sample sequenced in a study of STAT5B mutations in CD4+ large granular lymphocyte leukemia. Clones were read by immunoSEQ multiplex PCR, and TCRdb kept only the in-frame ones, dropping some. The sample yields 30,000 or so clones, roughly nine tenths seen once. The sequencing sample was made of CD4+ T cells from blood buffy coats. The receptors here all came from a human donor in good health.

This rearrangement joins TRBV28 to TRBJ1-2, with D uncertain. Germline V gene data show CDR1 as MDHEN and CDR2 as SYDVKM. V lost 6 bases, J lost 4 bases, and 12 bases lay in between. This CDR3 has 13 residues. In DNA form, the CDR3 reads TGTGCCAGCAGACCTACCGGGATCTATGGCTACACCTTC. Translation: CASRPTGIYGYTF.

This chain connects TRBV5-1 to TRBJ2-5; TRBD2 matches 7 bases. This CDR3 has 13 residues. The V segment lost 4 bases and the J segment 3 bases; nucleotides outside the gene matches: 3. The V gene's germline CDR1 is SGHRS and CDR2 YFSETQ. The CDR3, as DNA: TGCGCCAGCAGCCAGGGAGGGGAAGAGACCCAGTACTTC. Amino acids: CASSQGGEETQYF.

The chain has TRBV5-1 and TRBJ2-5; D is unresolved. The CDR3 has 15 amino acids. Trimming shortened V by 4 bases and J by 0 bases, and 13 bases separated the two germline ends. Germline assignment: CDR1 SGHRS and CDR2 YFSETQ. CDR3 coding DNA: TGCGCCAGCAGCATGAGACCGACGTACCAAGAGACCCAGTACTTC. Encoded protein: CASSMRPTYQETQYF. The full variable domain, in which reference TRBV5-1 and TRBJ2-5 provide the parts outside the CDR3, is KAGVTQTPRYLIKTRGQQVTLSCSPISGHRSVSWYQQTPGQGLQFLFEYFSETQRNKGNFPGRFSGRQFSNSRSEMNVSTLELGDSALYLCASSMRPTYQETQYFGPGTRLLVL.

Concerning this clone: The CDR3 does not close with the conserved phenylalanine or tryptophan, likely indicating a read error. The CDR3 loop is CASTQTTTGEQYL. The CDR3 bases are TGTGCCAGCACCCAAACGACTACGGGGGAGCAGTACCTC. This chain links TRBV28 with TRBJ2-7; D is possibly TRBD2 (5 bases). The CDR3 totals 13 residues. The V gene's germline CDR1 is MDHEN and CDR2 SYDVKM. Trimming shortened V by 7 bases and J by 7 bases, and 17 bases separated the two germline ends.

This clone was seen a few times. The V gene is TRBV9, the J gene TRBJ2-2; unclear D gene. Trimming stripped 2 bases from V and 0 bases from J, with 8 bases between. The CDR3 loop spans 15 amino acids. Germline V gene sequence: CDR1 SGDLS, CDR2 YYNGEE. The CDR3 nucleotides read TGTGCCAGCAGCGTCGGACCTGCGAACACCGGGGAGCTGTTTTTT. Amino acid sequence: CASSVGPANTGELFF.

The chain recombines TRBV19 with TRBJ1-1; perhaps TRBD1 as D (5 bases). Trimming took off 5 bases at V and 0 bases at J, with 16 bases between the two ends. Germline V CDR1 and CDR2: LNHDA, SQIVND (reference sequence). The CDR3 loop spans 16 amino acids. In DNA form, the CDR3 reads TGTGCCAGTAGTCCCAGGGAGGGGCCCATGAACACTGAAGCTTTCTTT. Its protein product is CASSPREGPMNTEAFF.

J is TRBJ2-7 and V is TRBV6-1; D is uncertain. V was trimmed by 5 bases and J by 3 bases, leaving 14 bases between them. This CDR3 spans 14 amino acids. The germline gives CDR1 MNHNS, CDR2 SASEGT. This CDR3 is CASSPRTSRYEQYF. CDR3 in DNA: TGTGCCAGCAGTCCCCGGACGAGCCGCTACGAGCAGTACTTC.

The chain joins TRBV10-1 to TRBJ1-1; D not certain. The CDR3 contains 13 residues. CDR1 is WNHNN, CDR2 SYGVQD, per germline (reference sequence). V was clipped by 0 bases and J by 4 bases, with 6 bases between them. The CDR3 coding sequence is TGCGCCAGCAGTGAGTCCCCTTCCACTGAAGCTTTCTTT. Translation: CASSESPSTEAFF.

This clone was detected only a few times. The chain combines TRBV6-5 with TRBJ1-2; D gene uncertain. CDR1 and CDR2 (germline): MNHEY, SVGAGI. Trimming cost V 2 bases and J 4 bases, with 11 bases left between them. This CDR3 has 14 residues. The CDR3 is CASSYRGESYGYTF. The CDR3, as DNA: TGTGCCAGCAGTTACCGCGGGGAAAGCTATGGCTACACCTTC.